This T cell receptor beta chain was documented in a study of T cell responses to AZD1222 COVID-19 vaccine (dated by TCRdb to the early 2020s). Concerning the study at large: TCR sequencing covered 230 or so trial participants: 200 to 210 given two doses of AZD1222 and about 26 given two doses of MenACWY control vaccine. Trial participants were enrolled by age into subgroups of 18-55, 56-69 and 70-plus years, and around 140, 26 and 57 TCR-sequenced participants, respectively, were included in these subgroups.

The V end loses 6 bases and the J end loses 0 bases, and a stretch of 11 bases separates them. The germline V gene specifies MRHNA as CDR1 and SNTAGT as CDR2. The CDR3 sequence holds 14 residues, the cysteine and phenylalanine included. CDR3 DNA is the only sequence kept; it has 42 bases, read in frame from the first base. Turning to this clone: Its antigen has not been determined. No much larger clone is present one base from it, and per-base qualities are unavailable.

Results and caveats for the whole study, not just this receptor: Nearly half of unique spike-specific TCRs reportedly recognized epitopes outside regions mutated in the B.1.351 and B.1.1.7 variants. Conclusions about previously exposed vaccinees were limited because only a handful of AZD1222 recipients were SARS-CoV-2 seropositive at baseline. The vaccine-associated CD4 TCRs covered the entire spike protein, and the dominant responses fell in regions 160-218 and 743-854. After two AZD1222 doses, spike-specific TCR breadth and depth were significantly higher than at day 0 and than in MenACWY recipients. No day 14 peak-response samples were available, so repertoires were characterized only after the peak T cell response. Most participants were white British and females outnumbered males, and the authors suggested that clonal diversity may have been underestimated. In the small 56-69-year group, the increase in depth fell short of significance, most likely because of low power.

The CDR3 regions of human TCRbeta chains were analyzed by immunosequencing. In the source study's methods: TCRs in the repertoires were compared against a reference library of SARS-CoV-2-specific TCRs that had been generated with the MIRA antigen-specificity platform. Breadth meant the fraction of unique TCRs that were SARS-CoV-2-associated, whereas depth meant the fraction of total T cells that were SARS-CoV-2-associated. Using the MIRA data, each spike-specific TCR was assigned both to the spike region to which the TCR was reactive and to a CD4 or CD8 class. Log10-transformed breadth and depth values were compared by one-way ANOVA with Sidak's multiple comparisons tests. In TCRdb, the immuneACCESS table is reduced to in-frame sequences with V and J assigned. These tables do not hold every clone; where another copy was compared, an unresolved V gene accounts for under half, and the others remain unexplained. That table furnishes V, J and clone size, whereas the DNA furnished D and trimming. The sample has 100,000 to 150,000 clones on record, about 92% of them singletons. About 4.1% of the sample lies in the top ten.

In the paper's terms, the time point label means: baseline before first vaccination. The sample's treatment or condition label is to be understood as: meningococcal conjugate vaccine given as trial control. Vaccinee samples came from UK trials COV001 and COV002, including a single-blind randomized controlled phase 2/3 trial of AZD1222 (ChAdOx1 nCoV-19) in healthy adults. Trial participant PBMC samples were collected at day 0 and day 28 after the second dose for TCRbeta chain sequencing. This TCR was recovered from an adult in good health. Sample: peripheral blood, taken on day 0 of MenACWY control vaccination. The V and J segments used are TRBV6-4 and TRBJ1-1; no D segment can be confidently identified. The CDR3 is CASSNNGLNTEAFF. The DNA sequence is as follows: TGTGCCAGCAGCAATAACGGGTTGAACACTGAAGCTTTCTTT.